This T cell receptor beta chain stems from a study of T-cell reconstitution after alpha-beta-depleted transplantation in children. The junction had 8 bases not matched to a gene; V was cut back by 0 bases and J by 9 bases. Germline CDR1 and CDR2: SGDLS and YYNGEE. This CDR3 is built from 15 residues. This clonotype was seen a few times. This likely comes from a read error, as the CDR3 has no conserved phenylalanine or tryptophan at its end. Unique molecular identifiers were used in preparing the TCRbeta library. TCRdb used MiXCR to reprocess the PCR reads, holding one entry per CDR3 protein. This sample has 250,000 to 300,000 distinct CDR3 sequences; about 9.4% occur once, and the top ten carry just under 7.5%.

The chain combines TRBV9 with TRBJ2-7; TRBD1 matches 11 bases. The specimen was PBMCs, collected before TCRalphabeta/CD19-depleted stem cell transplant. This clonotype was obtained from a boy in the first two years of life with acute myeloid leukemia, due to receive a stem cell transplant. This CDR3 is CASSVDGTGGLGQYS. The CDR3 region has the DNA TGTGCCAGCAGCGTAGACGGGACAGGGGGGCTAGGGCAGTACTCC.